This T cell receptor (beta chain) is drawn from a study of vaccination effects on CD4 cells after COVID-19. Points from the study as a whole: Vaccine- and infection-induced clones showed marked clonal contraction late following vaccination.

Produced via immunoSEQ multiplex PCR; TCRdb's table is partial and in-frame only. The table has roughly 17,000 clones, about 70% seen once. The count of this clone is one. What it binds is unknown. ViraFEST assay sequencing came after antigen-specific CD4+ T cells were expanded with viral peptide pools. After around ten days in culture, the CD4+ T cells were isolated. PCR-confirmed SARS-CoV-2 infection occurred in the person between March and December 2020. The sequences come from CD4+ T cells from PBMCs cultured with SARS-CoV-2 spike peptides, collected before COVID-19 vaccination. The receptor comes from a human donor who had a prior SARS-CoV-2 infection.

The CDR3 DNA is TGCGCCAGCGCAAACCACGACAGGGGCAAGAATGAGCAGTTCTTC. Its translation: CASANHDRGKNEQFF. The chain employs TRBV5-1 and TRBJ2-1; TRBD1 agrees at 8 bases. The CDR3 consists of 15 residues. The V gene end was trimmed by 7 bases and the J gene end by 7 bases; junction bases not matched to a gene: 13. Per the germline V gene, CDR1 is SGHRS and CDR2 is YFSETQ.